The 7 T cell receptor beta chains below come from one sample, sequenced in a study of blood T cell repertoires in COVID-19. TCRdb's table, derived via immunoSEQ multiplex PCR, lists solely in-frame clones and lacks some. The sample holds hundreds of thousands of clones; about 83% are singletons and the top ten take approximately 5.7%. The sequencing input was PBMCs or T cells enriched from blood (not recorded which). Receptors originate from a woman between 40 and 55 years old who had recovered from COVID-19.

This chain connects TRBV28 to TRBJ2-1; TRBD2 agrees at 8 bases. Germline CDR1 reads MDHEN; CDR2 reads SYDVKM. CDR3 length equals 12 residues. V shed 6 bases and J 9 bases; nucleotides not matched to a gene: 4. For the CDR3, the DNA is TGTGCCAGCAGGAGGGCGGGGGGTGAGCAGTTCTTC. Its translation is CASRRAGGEQFF.

This sequence joins TRBV7-9 and TRBJ1-1, with D unresolved. Looked up from germline, CDR1 is SEHNR and CDR2 is FQNEAQ (reference sequence). This CDR3 has 13 residues. V was pared by 6 bases and J by 6 bases, with 14 bases between. DNA of the CDR3: TGTGCCAGCAGTTCCAGCAGAGGCGCTGAAGCTTTCTTT. Amino acid sequence: CASSSSRGAEAFF.

V is TRBV11-2 and J is TRBJ2-1; D is undetermined. The CDR3 has 12 amino acids. V shed 7 bases and J shed 7 bases, with 11 bases lying between them. CDR1 and CDR2 from the germline V gene are SGHAT and FQNNGV. CDR3: CASTPVRNEQFF. The CDR3 region has the DNA TGTGCCAGCACCCCGGTGCGAAATGAGCAGTTCTTC.

The V and J genes are TRBV3-1 (or the pseudogene TRBV3-2) and TRBJ2-5; the D gene is possibly TRBD2 (6 bases). Germline values: CDR1 LGHDT, CDR2 YNNKEL (reference sequence). V was shortened by 4 bases and J by 2 bases, with 14 bases between the two germline ends. This CDR3 comprises 15 residues. The CDR3 bases are TGTGCCAGCAGCCCCTTGACTAGACGGCAAGAGACCCAGTACTTC. The encoded protein is CASSPLTRRQETQYF.

The rearrangement joins TRBV7-2 to TRBJ2-7; 7 positions agree with TRBD1. CDR3 length: 13 amino acids. Trimming cost V 4 bases and J 5 bases; bases outside gene matches: 5. The V gene's germline CDR1 is SGHTA and CDR2 FQGNSA. Written as DNA, the CDR3 is TGTGCCAGCAGCTCCCGACAGGGCGACGAGCAGTACTTC. It translates to CASSSRQGDEQYF.

This chain connects TRBV5-1 to TRBJ2-5; 10 nucleotides align to TRBD2. Unmatched junction bases numbered 9, after V lost 6 bases and J lost 4 bases. The CDR3 spans 15 residues. From germline, CDR1 is SGHRS and CDR2 YFSETQ. The CDR3 is CASKRTSGTLETQYF. The CDR3 DNA sequence: TGCGCCAGCAAACGGACTAGCGGAACTCTAGAGACCCAGTACTTC.

The gene calls are TRBV4-1 and TRBJ1-5, with TRBD1 identical over 9 bases. V lost 0 bases, J lost 5 bases, and 5 bases stayed unmatched. This CDR3 contains 16 residues. CDR1 and CDR2 (germline): MGHRA, YSYEKL. This CDR3 is CASSQEPGQGYQPQHF. The CDR3 bases are TGCGCCAGCAGCCAAGAACCCGGACAGGGGTATCAGCCCCAGCATTTT.